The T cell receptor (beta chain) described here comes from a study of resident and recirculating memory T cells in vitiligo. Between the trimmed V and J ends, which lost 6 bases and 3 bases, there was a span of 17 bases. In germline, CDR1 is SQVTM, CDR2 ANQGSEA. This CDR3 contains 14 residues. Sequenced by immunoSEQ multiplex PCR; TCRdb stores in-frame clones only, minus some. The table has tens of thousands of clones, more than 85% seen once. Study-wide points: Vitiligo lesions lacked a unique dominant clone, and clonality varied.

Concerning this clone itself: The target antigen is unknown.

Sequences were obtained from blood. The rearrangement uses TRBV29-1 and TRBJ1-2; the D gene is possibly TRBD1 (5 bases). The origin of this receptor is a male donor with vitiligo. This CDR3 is CSVIPQGSDYGYTF. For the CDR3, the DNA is TGCAGCGTCATCCCTCAGGGATCTGACTATGGCTACACCTTC. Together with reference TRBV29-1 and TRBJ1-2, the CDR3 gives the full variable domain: SAVISQKPSRDICQRGTSLTIQCQVDSQVTMMFWYRQQPGQSLTLIATANQGSEATYESGFVIDKFPISRPNLTFSTLTVSNMSPEDSSIYLCSVIPQGSDYGYTFGSGTRLTVV.